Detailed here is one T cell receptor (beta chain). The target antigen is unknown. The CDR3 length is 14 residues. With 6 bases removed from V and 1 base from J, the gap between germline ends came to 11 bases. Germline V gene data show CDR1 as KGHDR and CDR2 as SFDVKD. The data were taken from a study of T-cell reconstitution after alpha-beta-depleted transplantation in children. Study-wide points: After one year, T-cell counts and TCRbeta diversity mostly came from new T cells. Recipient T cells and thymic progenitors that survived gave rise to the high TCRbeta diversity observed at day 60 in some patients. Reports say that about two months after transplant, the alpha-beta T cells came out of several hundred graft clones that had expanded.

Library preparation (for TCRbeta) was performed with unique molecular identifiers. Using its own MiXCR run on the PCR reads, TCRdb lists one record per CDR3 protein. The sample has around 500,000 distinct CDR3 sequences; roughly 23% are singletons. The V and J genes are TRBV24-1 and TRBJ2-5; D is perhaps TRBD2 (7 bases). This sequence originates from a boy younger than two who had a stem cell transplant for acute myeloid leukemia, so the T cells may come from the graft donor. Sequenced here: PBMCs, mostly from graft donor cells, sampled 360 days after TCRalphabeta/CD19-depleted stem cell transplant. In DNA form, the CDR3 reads TGTGCCACCAGTAAGGGGGGGCTCCAAGAGACCCAGTACTTC. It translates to CATSKGGLQETQYF.